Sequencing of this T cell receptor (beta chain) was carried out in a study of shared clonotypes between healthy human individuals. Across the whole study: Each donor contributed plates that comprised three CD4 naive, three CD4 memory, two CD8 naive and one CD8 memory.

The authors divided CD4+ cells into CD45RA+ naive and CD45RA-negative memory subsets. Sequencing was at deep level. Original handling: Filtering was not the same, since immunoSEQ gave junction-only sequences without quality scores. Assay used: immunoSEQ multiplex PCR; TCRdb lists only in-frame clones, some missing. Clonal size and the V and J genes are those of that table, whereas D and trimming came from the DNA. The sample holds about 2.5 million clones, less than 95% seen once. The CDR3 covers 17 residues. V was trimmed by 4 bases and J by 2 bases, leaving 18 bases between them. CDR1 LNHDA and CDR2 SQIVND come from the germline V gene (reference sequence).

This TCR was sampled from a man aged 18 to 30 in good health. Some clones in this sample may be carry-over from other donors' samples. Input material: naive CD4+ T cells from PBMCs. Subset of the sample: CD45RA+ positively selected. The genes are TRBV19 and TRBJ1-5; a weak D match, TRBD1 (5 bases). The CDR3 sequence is CASSTLGPHAGNQPQHF. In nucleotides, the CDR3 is TGTGCCAGTAGTACTTTGGGACCCCACGCTGGCAATCAGCCCCAGCATTTT.